This entry describes one T cell receptor beta chain. Clones were sequenced by immunoSEQ multiplex PCR, and TCRdb holds only the in-frame ones, with some missing. Among roughly 220,000 clones, approximately 80% were seen once, and the ten largest hold less than 6.5%. This specimen comes from a study of blood T cell repertoires in COVID-19. Germline CDR1 and CDR2: LNHDA and SQIVND (reference sequence). This CDR3 spans 14 amino acids. Trimming took off 0 bases at V and 3 bases at J, with 8 bases between the two ends. The specimen was peripheral blood. The chain links TRBV19 to TRBJ2-5; a weak D match, TRBD2 (5 bases). The sequence came from an older woman who had recovered from COVID-19. Here the CDR3 DNA reads TGTGCCAGTAGTATAGACGGGGTCGAAGAGACCCAGTACTTC. Translating gives CASSIDGVEETQYF. Supplemented by reference TRBV19 and TRBJ2-5, the full variable domain reads DGGITQSPKYLFRKEGQNVTLSCEQNLNHDAMYWYRQDPGQGLRLIYYSQIVNDFQKGDIAEGYSVSREKKESFPLTVTSAQKNPTAFYLCASSIDGVEETQYFGPGTRLLVL.